This T cell receptor (beta chain) was observed in a study of T cell responses to AZD1222 COVID-19 vaccine. The ends were cut back, 2 bases at V and 4 bases at J, with 12 bases in the middle. Germline V gene sequence: CDR1 SGHNT, CDR2 YYREEE (reference sequence). The CDR3 is 14 residues long. The repertoire was sequenced with immunoSEQ multiplex PCR; TCRdb's copy has only in-frame clones and lacks some. The repertoire consists of roughly 130,000 clones, with approximately 88% occurring once and the leading ten covering 7.5% to 8%. The rearrangement joins TRBV5-4 to TRBJ1-1, with D tentatively TRBD1 (6 bases). The TCR originated in an adult in good health. The sequencing used peripheral blood, collected on day 0 of AZD1222 vaccination. The CDR3 protein is CASSLQGGGTEAFF. The CDR3 DNA reads as TGTGCCAGCAGCTTACAGGGAGGGGGCACTGAAGCTTTCTTT.